These 4 T cell receptor beta chains came from one sample sequenced in a study of blood T cells in healthy people across ages. A second PCR of 7 to 11 cycles used a sample-barcoded 5' primer and a J-beta primer mix. TCRdb redid the calling of the 5' RACE reads with MiXCR, one entry per CDR3 protein. The table records approximately 760,000 distinct CDR3 sequences, 20% to 25% of them present only once. The sample also formed part of further work on T cells of mothers and their children.

The material sequenced was blood. These TCRs come from a boy between 10 and 17 years old in good health.

The chain has TRBV3-1 and TRBJ2-5; D may be TRBD2 (7 bases). V dropped 2 bases and J dropped 5 bases, with 12 bases sitting between them. The CDR3 is made up of 14 amino acids. Germline V gives CDR1 LGHDT, CDR2 YNNKEL (reference sequence). The CDR3 loop reads CASSQPSGGETQYF. The DNA for the CDR3 is TGTGCCAGCAGCCAACCGTCGGGGGGCGAGACCCAGTACTTC.

The CDR3 loop reads CASSPESAEQFF. CDR3 in DNA: TGCGCCAGCAGCCCAGAGAGTGCTGAGCAGTTCTTC. This chain uses TRBV4-1 with TRBJ2-5; D not certain. The J call may be in error: the DNA end matches TRBJ2-1 better. The CDR3 spans 12 residues. In germline, CDR1 is MGHRA, CDR2 YSYEKL.

This clonotype was seen a single time. The chain employs TRBV6-1 and TRBJ2-4; no firm D call. This CDR3 is 12 amino acids long. The V gene lost 2 bases and the J gene lost 12 bases, with 11 bases spanning the gap. Germline lookup yields CDR1 MNHNS and CDR2 SASEGT. The CDR3 region has the DNA TGTGCCAGCAGTGAAATTCGAGTTAATCAGTACTTC. Translation: CASSEIRVNQYF.

This clonotype appeared a few times. The V and J genes are TRBV6-6 and TRBJ2-1, with D possibly TRBD2 on 5 matching bases. Germline V gives CDR1 MNHNY, CDR2 SVGAGI (reference sequence). Trimming pared 6 bases from V and 6 bases from J, leaving 12 bases between. The CDR3 totals 13 residues. The CDR3 here is CASSHRGGNEQFF. In DNA form, the CDR3 reads TGTGCCAGCAGCCACCGGGGTGGCAATGAGCAGTTCTTC.